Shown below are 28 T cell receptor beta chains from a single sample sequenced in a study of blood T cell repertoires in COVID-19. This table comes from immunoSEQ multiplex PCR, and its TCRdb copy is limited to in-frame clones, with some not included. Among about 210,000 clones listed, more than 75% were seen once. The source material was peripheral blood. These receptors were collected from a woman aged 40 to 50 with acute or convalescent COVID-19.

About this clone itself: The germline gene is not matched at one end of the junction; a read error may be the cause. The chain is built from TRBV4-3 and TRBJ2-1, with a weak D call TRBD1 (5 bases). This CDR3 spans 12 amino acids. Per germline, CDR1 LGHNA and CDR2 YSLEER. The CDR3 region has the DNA TGCGCCAGCAGCCAAGATGAAGGGGCTAACGTCTTC. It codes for CASSQDEGANVF.

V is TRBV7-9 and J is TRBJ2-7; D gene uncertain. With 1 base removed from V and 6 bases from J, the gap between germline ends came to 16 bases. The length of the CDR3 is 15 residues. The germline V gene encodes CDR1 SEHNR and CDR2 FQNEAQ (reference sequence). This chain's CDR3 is CASSLGSLKVREQYF. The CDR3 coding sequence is TGTGCCAGCAGCTTAGGCAGTTTAAAAGTTCGCGAGCAGTACTTC. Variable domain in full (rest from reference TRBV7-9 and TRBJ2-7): DTGVSQNPRHKITKRGQNVTFRCDPISEHNRLYWYRQTLGQGPEFLTYFQNEAQLEKSRLLSDRFSAERPKGSFSTLEIQRTEQGDSAMYLCASSLGSLKVREQYFGPGTRLTVT.

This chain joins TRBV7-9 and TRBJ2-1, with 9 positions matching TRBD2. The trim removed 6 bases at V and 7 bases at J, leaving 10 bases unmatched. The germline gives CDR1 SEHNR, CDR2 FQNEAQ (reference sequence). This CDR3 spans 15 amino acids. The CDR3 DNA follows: TGTGCCAGCAGGAGGTTGGGTAGCGGGAGTAATGAGCAGTTCTTC. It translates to CASRRLGSGSNEQFF.

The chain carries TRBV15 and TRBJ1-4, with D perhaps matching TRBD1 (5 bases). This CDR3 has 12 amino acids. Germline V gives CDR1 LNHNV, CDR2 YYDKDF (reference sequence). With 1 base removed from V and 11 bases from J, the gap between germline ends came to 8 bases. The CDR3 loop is CATSRGQGKLFF. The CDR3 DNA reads TGTGCCACCAGCAGAGGGCAGGGCAAACTGTTTTTT.

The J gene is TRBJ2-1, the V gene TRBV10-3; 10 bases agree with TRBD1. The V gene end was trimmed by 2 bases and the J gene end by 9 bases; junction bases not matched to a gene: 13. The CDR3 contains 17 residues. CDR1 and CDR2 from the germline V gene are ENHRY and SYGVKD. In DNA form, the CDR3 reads TGTGCCATCAGTGAGATACCTCCGGGACAGGGGTTAGGTGAGCAGTTCTTC. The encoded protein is CAISEIPPGQGLGEQFF.

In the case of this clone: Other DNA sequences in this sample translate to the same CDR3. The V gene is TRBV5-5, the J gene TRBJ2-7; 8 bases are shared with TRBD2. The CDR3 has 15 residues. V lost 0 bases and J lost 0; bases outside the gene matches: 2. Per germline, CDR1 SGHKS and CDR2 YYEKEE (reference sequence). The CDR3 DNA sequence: TGTGCCAGCAGCTTGGTTGCGGGGGGCTCCTACGAGCAGTACTTC. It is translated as CASSLVAGGSYEQYF.

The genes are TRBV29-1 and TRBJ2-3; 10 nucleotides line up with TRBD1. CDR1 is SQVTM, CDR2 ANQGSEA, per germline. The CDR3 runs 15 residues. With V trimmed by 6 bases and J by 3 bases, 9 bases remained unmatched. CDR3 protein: CSVRHRTGGTDTQYF. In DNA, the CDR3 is TGCAGCGTGCGACATCGGACAGGGGGAACAGATACGCAGTATTTT.

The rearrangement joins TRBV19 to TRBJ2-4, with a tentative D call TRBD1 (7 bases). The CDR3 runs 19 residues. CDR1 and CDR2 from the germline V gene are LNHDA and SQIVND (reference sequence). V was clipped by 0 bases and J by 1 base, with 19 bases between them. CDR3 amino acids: CASSIDLEGARYAKNIQYF. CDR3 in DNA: TGTGCCAGTAGTATAGATTTGGAGGGGGCAAGGTATGCCAAAAACATTCAGTACTTC.

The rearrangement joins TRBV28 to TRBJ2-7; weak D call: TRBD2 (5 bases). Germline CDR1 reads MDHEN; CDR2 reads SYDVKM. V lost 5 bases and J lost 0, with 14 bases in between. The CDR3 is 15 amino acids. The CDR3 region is CASSRASILSYEQYF. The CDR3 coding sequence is TGTGCCAGCAGTAGGGCTAGCATACTCTCCTACGAGCAGTACTTC.

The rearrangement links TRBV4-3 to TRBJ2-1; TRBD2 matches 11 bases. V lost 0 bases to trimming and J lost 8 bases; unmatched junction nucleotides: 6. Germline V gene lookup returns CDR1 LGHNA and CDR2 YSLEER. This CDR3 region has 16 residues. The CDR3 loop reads CASSQDTSGSKHEQFF. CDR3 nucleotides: TGCGCCAGCAGCCAAGACACTAGCGGGAGTAAACATGAGCAGTTCTTC.

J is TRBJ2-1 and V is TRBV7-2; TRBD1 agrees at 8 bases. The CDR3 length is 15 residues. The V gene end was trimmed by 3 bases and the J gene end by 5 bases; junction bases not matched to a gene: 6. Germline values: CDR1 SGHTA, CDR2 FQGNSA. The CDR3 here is CASSLGGQGNNEQFF. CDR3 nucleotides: TGTGCCAGCAGCTTGGGTGGACAGGGCAACAATGAGCAGTTCTTC.

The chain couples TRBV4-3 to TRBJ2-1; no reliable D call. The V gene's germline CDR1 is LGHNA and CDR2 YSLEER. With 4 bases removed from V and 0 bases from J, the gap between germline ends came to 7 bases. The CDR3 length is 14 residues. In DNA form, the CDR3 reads TGCGCCAGCAGCCTCGTCGGCTCCTACAATGAGCAGTTCTTC. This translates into CASSLVGSYNEQFF.

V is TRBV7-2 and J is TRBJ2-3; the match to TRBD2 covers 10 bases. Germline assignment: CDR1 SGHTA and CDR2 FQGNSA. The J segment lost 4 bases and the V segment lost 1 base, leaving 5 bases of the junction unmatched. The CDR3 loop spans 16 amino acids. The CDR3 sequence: CASSLGYSGGPDTQYF. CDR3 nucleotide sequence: TGTGCCAGCAGCTTAGGATATAGCGGGGGGCCAGATACGCAGTATTTT.

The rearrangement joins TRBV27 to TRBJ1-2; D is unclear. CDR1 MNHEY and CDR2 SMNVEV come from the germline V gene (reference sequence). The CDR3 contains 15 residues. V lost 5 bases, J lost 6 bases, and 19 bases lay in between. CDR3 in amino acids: CASSPIPSRINGYTF. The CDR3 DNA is TGTGCCAGCAGTCCGATCCCGTCGAGGATCAATGGCTACACCTTC.

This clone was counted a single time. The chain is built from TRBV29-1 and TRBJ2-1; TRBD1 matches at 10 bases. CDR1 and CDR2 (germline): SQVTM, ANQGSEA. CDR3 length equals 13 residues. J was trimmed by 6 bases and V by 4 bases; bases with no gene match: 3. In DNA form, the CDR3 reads TGCAGCGTTGGGGACAGGGGAGGCAATGAGCAGTTCTTC. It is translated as CSVGDRGGNEQFF.

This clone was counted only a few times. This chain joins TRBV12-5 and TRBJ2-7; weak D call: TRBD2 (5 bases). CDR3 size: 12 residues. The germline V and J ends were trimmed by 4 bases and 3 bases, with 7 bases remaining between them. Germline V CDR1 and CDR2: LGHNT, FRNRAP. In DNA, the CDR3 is TGTGCTAGTGGTTCCCGGGACTACGAGCAGTACTTC. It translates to CASGSRDYEQYF.

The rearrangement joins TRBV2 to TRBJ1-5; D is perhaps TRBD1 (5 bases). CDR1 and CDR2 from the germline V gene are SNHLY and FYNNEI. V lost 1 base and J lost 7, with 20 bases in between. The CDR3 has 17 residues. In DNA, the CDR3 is TGTGCCAGCAGTGAAGGCGACCGGGTAGGGGTAAGACAGCCCCAGCATTTT. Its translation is CASSEGDRVGVRQPQHF.

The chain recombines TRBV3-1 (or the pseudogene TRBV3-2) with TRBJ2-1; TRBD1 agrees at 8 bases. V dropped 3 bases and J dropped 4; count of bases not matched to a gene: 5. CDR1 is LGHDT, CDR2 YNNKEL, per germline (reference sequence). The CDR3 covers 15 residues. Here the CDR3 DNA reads TGTGCCAGCAGCCAGGACAGGGACGGGTACAATGAGCAGTTCTTC. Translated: CASSQDRDGYNEQFF.

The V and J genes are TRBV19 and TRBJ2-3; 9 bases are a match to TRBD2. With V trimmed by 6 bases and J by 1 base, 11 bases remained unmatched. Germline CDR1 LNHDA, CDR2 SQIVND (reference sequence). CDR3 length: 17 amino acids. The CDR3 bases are TGTGCCAGTAGCCCGGGACTAGCATCCTTGGGCACAGATACGCAGTATTTT. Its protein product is CASSPGLASLGTDTQYF.

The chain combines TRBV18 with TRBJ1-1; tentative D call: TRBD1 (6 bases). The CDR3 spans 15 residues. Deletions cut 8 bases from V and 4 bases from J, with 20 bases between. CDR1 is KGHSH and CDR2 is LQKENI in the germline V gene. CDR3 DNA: TGTGCCAGCATAGGGCAGGGGAGGGAAGGCACTGAAGCTTTCTTT. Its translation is CASIGQGREGTEAFF.

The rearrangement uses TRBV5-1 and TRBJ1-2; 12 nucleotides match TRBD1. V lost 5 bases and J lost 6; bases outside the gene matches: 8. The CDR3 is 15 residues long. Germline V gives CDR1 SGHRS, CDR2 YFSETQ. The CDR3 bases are TGCGCCAGCAGTTCTACCGGGACAGGGGGCGATGGCTACACCTTC. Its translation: CASSSTGTGGDGYTF.

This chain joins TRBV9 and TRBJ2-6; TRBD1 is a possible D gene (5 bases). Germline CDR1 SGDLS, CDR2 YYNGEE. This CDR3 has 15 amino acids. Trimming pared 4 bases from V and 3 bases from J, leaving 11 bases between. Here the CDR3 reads CASSPPGLGANVLTF. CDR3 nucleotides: TGTGCCAGCAGCCCCCCAGGGCTTGGGGCCAACGTCCTGACTTTC.

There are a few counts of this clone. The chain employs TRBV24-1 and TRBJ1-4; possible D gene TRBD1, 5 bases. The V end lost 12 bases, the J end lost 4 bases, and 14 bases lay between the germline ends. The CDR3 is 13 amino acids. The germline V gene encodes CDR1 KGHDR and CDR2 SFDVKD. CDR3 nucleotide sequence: TGTGCCGAACCTGACAGACATAATGAAAAACTGTTTTTT. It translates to CAEPDRHNEKLFF.

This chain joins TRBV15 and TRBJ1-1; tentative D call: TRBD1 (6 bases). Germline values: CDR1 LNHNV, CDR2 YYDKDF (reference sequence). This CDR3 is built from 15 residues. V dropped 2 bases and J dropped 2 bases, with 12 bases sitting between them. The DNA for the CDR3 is TGTGCCACCAGCAGATTCCCGGACAGTAACACTGAAGCTTTCTTT. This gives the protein CATSRFPDSNTEAFF.

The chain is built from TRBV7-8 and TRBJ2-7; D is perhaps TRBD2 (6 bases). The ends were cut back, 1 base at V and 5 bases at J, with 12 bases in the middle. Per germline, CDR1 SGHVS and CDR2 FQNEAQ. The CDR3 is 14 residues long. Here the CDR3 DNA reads TGTGCCAGCAGCTTAGTGCTGGGGGAGGACGAGCAGTACTTC. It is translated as CASSLVLGEDEQYF. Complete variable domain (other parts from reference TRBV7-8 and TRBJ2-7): GAGVSQSPRYKVAKRGQDVALRCDPISGHVSLFWYQQALGQGPEFLTYFQNEAQLDKSGLPSDRFFAERPEGSVSTLKIQRTQQEDSAVYLCASSLVLGEDEQYFGPGTRLTVT.

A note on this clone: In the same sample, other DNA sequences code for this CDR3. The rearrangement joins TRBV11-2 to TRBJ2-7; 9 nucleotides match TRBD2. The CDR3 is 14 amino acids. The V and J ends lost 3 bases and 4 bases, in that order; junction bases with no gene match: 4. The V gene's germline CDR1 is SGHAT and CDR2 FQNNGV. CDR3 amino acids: CASSLGAGGYEQYF. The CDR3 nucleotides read TGTGCCAGCAGCTTGGGAGCGGGGGGTTACGAGCAGTACTTC. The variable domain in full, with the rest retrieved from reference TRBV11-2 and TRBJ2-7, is EAGVAQSPRYKIIEKRQSVAFWCNPISGHATLYWYQQILGQGPKLLIQFQNNGVVDDSQLPKDRFSAERLKGVDSTLKIQPAKLEDSAVYLCASSLGAGGYEQYFGPGTRLTVT.

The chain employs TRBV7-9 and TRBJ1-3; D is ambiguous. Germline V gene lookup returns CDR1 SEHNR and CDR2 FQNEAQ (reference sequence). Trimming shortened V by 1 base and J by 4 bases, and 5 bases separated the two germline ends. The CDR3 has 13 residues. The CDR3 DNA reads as TGTGCCAGCAGCTTAGTCCGGGGAAACACCATATATTTT. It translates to CASSLVRGNTIYF.

CDR3 DNA sequence: TGTGCCAGCAGTCCTCTTGACAGAGAACTAGCCAAAAACATTCAGTACTTC. Its protein is CASSPLDRELAKNIQYF. The chain combines TRBV2 with TRBJ2-4; D perhaps matches TRBD1 (5 bases). This CDR3 is built from 17 residues. CDR1 is SNHLY, CDR2 FYNNEI, per germline. V shed 5 bases and J shed 0 bases, with 17 bases lying between them.